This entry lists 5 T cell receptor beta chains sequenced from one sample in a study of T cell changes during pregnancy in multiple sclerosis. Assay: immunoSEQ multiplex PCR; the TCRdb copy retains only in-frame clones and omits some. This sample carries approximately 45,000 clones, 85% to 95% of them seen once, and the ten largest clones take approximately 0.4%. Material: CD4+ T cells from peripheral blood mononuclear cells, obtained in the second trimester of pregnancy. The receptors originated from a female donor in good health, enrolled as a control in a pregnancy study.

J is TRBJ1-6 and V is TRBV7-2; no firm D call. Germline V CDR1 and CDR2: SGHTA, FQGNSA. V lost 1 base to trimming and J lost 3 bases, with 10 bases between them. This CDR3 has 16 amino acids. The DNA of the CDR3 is TGTGCCAGCAGCTTAGTAGCCGGAAACTATAATTCACCCCTCCACTTT. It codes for CASSLVAGNYNSPLHF.

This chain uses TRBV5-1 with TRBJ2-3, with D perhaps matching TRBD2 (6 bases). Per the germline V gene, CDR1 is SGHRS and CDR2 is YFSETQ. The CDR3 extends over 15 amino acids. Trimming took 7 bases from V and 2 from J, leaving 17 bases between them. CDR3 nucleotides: TGCGCCAGCCTCACTAGCAACCCCCACACAGATACGCAGTATTTT. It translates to CASLTSNPHTDTQYF.

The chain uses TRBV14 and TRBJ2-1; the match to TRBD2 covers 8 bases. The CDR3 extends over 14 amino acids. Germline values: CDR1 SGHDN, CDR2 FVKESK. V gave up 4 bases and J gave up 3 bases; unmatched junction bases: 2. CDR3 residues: CASSPGGDYNEQFF. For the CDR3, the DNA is TGTGCCAGCAGCCCGGGGGGGGACTACAATGAGCAGTTCTTC.

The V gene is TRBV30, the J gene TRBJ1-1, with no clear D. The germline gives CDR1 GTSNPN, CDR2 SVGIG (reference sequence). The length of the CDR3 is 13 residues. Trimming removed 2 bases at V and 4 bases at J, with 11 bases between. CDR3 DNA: TGTGCCTGGAGTCCGCGACACGGCACTGAAGCTTTCTTT. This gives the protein CAWSPRHGTEAFF.

The CDR3 DNA reads as TGTGCCAGCTCCCAGGGGGTGACGAACACCGGGGAGCTGTTTTTT. Translating it yields CASSQGVTNTGELFF. The chain couples TRBV18 to TRBJ2-2; 7 nucleotides agree with TRBD1. With V trimmed by 6 bases and J by 0 bases, 4 bases remained unmatched. The germline gives CDR1 KGHSH, CDR2 LQKENI. CDR3 length equals 15 residues.